The entry that follows covers one T cell receptor (beta chain) sequence. Its target is not known. Per germline, CDR1 SGHDN and CDR2 FVKESK. The trim removed 5 bases at V and 2 bases at J, leaving 11 bases unmatched. This CDR3 comprises 16 residues. This sample was taken from a study of CD8 T cells in ankylosing spondylitis. Study observations and caveats: There was reportedly significant enrichment of clones that were disease-linked in matched ankylosing spondylitis synovial fluid. Clones linked with disease were CD8+ and fairly uncommon in the peripheral blood. Some motif variants had been reported before (in reactive arthritis synovial fluid and blood). A motif in TCR beta, a set of eight or nine highly homologous variants, appeared characteristic of ankylosing spondylitis blood.

The TCR beta libraries were generated through quantitative 5'-RACE incorporating molecular barcodes. TCRdb recomputed calls from the 5' RACE reads with MiXCR, one row per CDR3 protein. The table includes 400,000 or so distinct CDR3 sequences, 25% to 30% detected once. The chain links TRBV14 to TRBJ2-5; 7 positions agree with TRBD2. Sample: blood, either unsorted or a sorted T cell fraction (not recorded which). The sequence was obtained from a male donor with ankylosing spondylitis. CDR3 bases: TGTGCCAGCAGCTATAACCTAGCGGTGGCTCAAGAGACCCAGTACTTC. Translation gives CASSYNLAVAQETQYF. Filled out from reference TRBV14 and TRBJ2-5, the complete variable domain reads EAGVTQFPSHSVIEKGQTVTLRCDPISGHDNLYWYRRVMGKEIKFLLHFVKESKQDESGMPNNRFLAERTGGTYSTLKVQPAELEDSGVYFCASSYNLAVAQETQYFGPGTRLLVL.